These 7 T cell receptor beta chains were all obtained from the same sample, sequenced in a study of identical twins. TCRdb redid the calling of the 5' RACE reads with MiXCR, one entry per CDR3 protein. The data show about 530,000 distinct CDR3 sequences, roughly 15% seen once. This sample was shared with a second study, whose subject was yellow fever vaccine responses in identical twins.

What was sequenced was CD4+ T cells sorted from blood. The receptors were gathered from a woman younger than 30 in good health.

This chain connects TRBV4-2 to TRBJ2-3, with TRBD2 identical over 8 bases. Germline V CDR1 and CDR2: LGHNA, YNFKEQ. This CDR3 has 16 residues. The trim removed 0 bases at V and 6 bases at J, leaving 8 bases unmatched. CDR3 region: CASSQDGSGGPDTQYF. Here the CDR3 DNA reads TGTGCCAGCAGCCAAGATGGGAGCGGGGGACCCGATACGCAGTATTTT.

The rearrangement joins TRBV3-1 to TRBJ2-5; D might be TRBD1 (6 bases). CDR1 LGHDT and CDR2 YNNKEL come from the germline V gene (reference sequence). V lost 1 base, J lost 5 bases, and 11 bases lay in between. The CDR3 loop spans 14 amino acids. The chain's CDR3 is CASSQADRGETQYF. The CDR3 DNA follows: TGTGCCAGCAGCCAAGCGGATAGGGGGGAGACCCAGTACTTC.

In its sample, this clonotype was seen many times. The genes are TRBV7-2 and TRBJ2-1; the match to TRBD2 covers 11 bases. Germline V gives CDR1 SGHTA, CDR2 FQGNSA. The CDR3 is 15 amino acids. Trimming cost V 4 bases and J 9 bases; bases outside gene matches: 8. The CDR3 here is CASSSSGTSGAEQFF. CDR3 coding DNA: TGTGCCAGCAGCTCTTCCGGGACTAGCGGTGCTGAGCAGTTCTTC. Full variable domain (rest looked up from reference TRBV7-2 and TRBJ2-1): GAGVSQSPSNKVTEKGKDVELRCDPISGHTALYWYRQSLGQGLEFLIYFQGNSAPDKSGLPSDRFSAERTGGSVSTLTIQRTQQEDSAVYLCASSSSGTSGAEQFFGPGTRLTVL.

V is TRBV20-1 and J is TRBJ2-7; the match to TRBD1 covers 12 bases. Germline V gene lookup returns CDR1 DFQATT and CDR2 SNEGSKA (reference sequence). The CDR3 loop spans 14 amino acids. J was trimmed by 1 base and V by 6 bases; bases with no gene match: 4. CDR3 nucleotides: TGCAGTGCCTGGGGACAGGGGGCTTCCTACGAGCAGTACGTC. Amino acids: CSAWGQGASYEQYV.

This clonotype was picked up a small number of times. V gene TRBV5-1 combines with J gene TRBJ2-2; 8 positions match TRBD1. Per the germline V gene, CDR1 is SGHRS and CDR2 is YFSETQ. The CDR3 totals 15 residues. V was clipped by 4 bases and J by 3 bases; unmatched bases: 5. This CDR3 is CASSALGQDTGELFF. As DNA, the CDR3 is TGCGCCAGCAGCGCACTGGGACAGGACACCGGGGAGCTGTTTTTT.

The rearrangement joins TRBV6-1 to TRBJ2-7; D may be TRBD1 (6 bases). The germline V gene encodes CDR1 MNHNS and CDR2 SASEGT. The CDR3 is 14 residues long. The germline V and J ends were trimmed by 6 bases and 0 bases, with 12 bases remaining between them. The CDR3 DNA reads as TGTGCCAGCAGCAGGGGACCTCCCTCCTACGAGCAGTACGTC. This sequence encodes CASSRGPPSYEQYV.

The chain uses TRBV12-3 or TRBV12-4 and TRBJ2-7; no clear D gene. V gave up 3 bases and J gave up 3 bases, with 6 bases separating them. The CDR3 contains 12 residues. DNA of the CDR3: TGTGCCAGCAGTTTTAGGGTCTACGAGCAGTACTTC. Its protein is CASSFRVYEQYF.